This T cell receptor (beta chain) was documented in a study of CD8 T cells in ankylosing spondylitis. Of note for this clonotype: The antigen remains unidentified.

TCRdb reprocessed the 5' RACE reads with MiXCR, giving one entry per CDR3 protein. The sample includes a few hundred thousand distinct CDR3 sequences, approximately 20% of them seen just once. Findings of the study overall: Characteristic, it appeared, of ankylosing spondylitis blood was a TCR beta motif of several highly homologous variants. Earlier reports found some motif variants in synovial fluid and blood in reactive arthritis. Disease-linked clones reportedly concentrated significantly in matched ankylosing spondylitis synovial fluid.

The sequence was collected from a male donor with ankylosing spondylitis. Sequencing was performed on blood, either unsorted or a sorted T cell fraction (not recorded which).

The CDR3 DNA is TGTGCCAGCACCGAAGCGGGGGCTAAGAGCTCCTACAATGAGCAGTTCTTC. This sequence encodes CASTEAGAKSSYNEQFF. V is TRBV27 and J is TRBJ2-1; 8 bases agree with TRBD2. The J segment lost 0 bases and the V segment lost 7 bases, leaving 11 bases of the junction unmatched. CDR1 MNHEY and CDR2 SMNVEV come from the germline V gene (reference sequence). The CDR3 has 17 amino acids.